The next 10 T cell receptor beta chains were all read from a single sample in a study of Ad26.COV2.S vaccination and SARS-CoV-2 variants. Treatment specified: roughly 19 received Ad26.COV2.S at low or high dose, single or two shots; 5 received placebo; per-sample allocation not given. Sampling occurred on day 63 after the first vaccine or placebo injection. Sequenced by immunoSEQ multiplex PCR; TCRdb stores in-frame clones only, minus some. The profile covers some 250,000 clones, with approximately 87% appearing a single time and about 11% taken by the ten largest. The material sequenced was peripheral blood, taken in a trial of Ad26.COV2.S vaccine versus placebo. Every receptor here comes from a person between 18 and 65 years old who received the Ad26.COV2.S COVID-19 vaccine or a placebo.

This clone has a handful of counts. The chain links TRBV6-2 or TRBV6-3 to TRBJ2-3; maybe TRBD2 (6 bases). Trimming cost V 6 bases and J 1 base, with 20 bases left between them. Germline V lookup: CDR1 MNHEY, CDR2 SVGEGT. The CDR3 runs to 17 residues. The CDR3 is CASSLDRPGEGTDTQYF. The CDR3 coding sequence is TGTGCCAGCAGCCTCGACCGACCGGGGGAGGGCACAGATACGCAGTATTTT.

The rearrangement uses TRBV6-1 and TRBJ1-6; a weak D match, TRBD1 (6 bases). V lost 2 bases and J lost 2, with 10 bases in between. The CDR3 length is 16 residues. The germline V gene encodes CDR1 MNHNS and CDR2 SASEGT. The CDR3 is CASSEYRDAYNSPLHF. CDR3 DNA sequence: TGTGCCAGCAGTGAATACAGGGACGCCTATAATTCACCCCTCCACTTT.

J is TRBJ2-1 and V is TRBV10-1; 7 nucleotides match TRBD2. Germline V gene data show CDR1 as WNHNN and CDR2 as SYGVQD (reference sequence). Trimming cost V 2 bases and J 3 bases; bases outside gene matches: 4. There are 15 residues in the CDR3. The CDR3 nucleotides are TGCGCCAGCAGTGAGGTGGGGGGGAACTACAATGAGCAGTTCTTC. Translating it yields CASSEVGGNYNEQFF.

The rearrangement links TRBV20-1 to TRBJ1-2, with D uncertain. The CDR3 runs 11 residues. Germline V CDR1 and CDR2: DFQATT, SNEGSKA (reference sequence). The V and J ends lost 6 bases and 8 bases respectively, with 13 bases between them. The CDR3 sequence: CSAVGQPGYTF. The CDR3 DNA sequence: TGCAGTGCCGTAGGGCAGCCAGGCTACACCTTC.

CDR3: CASSIGSQDTQYF. The CDR3 bases are TGTGCCAGTAGTATAGGGAGTCAGGATACGCAGTATTTT. The genes are TRBV19 and TRBJ2-3; no clear D gene. The V end was cut by 1 base, the J end by 6 bases, with 8 bases between. Per germline, CDR1 LNHDA and CDR2 SQIVND (reference sequence). This CDR3 is built from 13 residues.

CDR3 in DNA: TGCGCCAGCAGCTTAAGCGGGGGCTACAATGAGCAGTTCTTC. This encodes CASSLSGGYNEQFF. The chain uses TRBV5-1 and TRBJ2-1; 8 nucleotides agree with TRBD2. Trimming at V came to 2 bases and at J to 3 bases, leaving 1 base not matched to a gene. This CDR3 contains 14 residues. CDR1 and CDR2 from the germline V gene are SGHRS and YFSETQ. Full variable domain (outside the CDR3, taken from reference TRBV5-1 and TRBJ2-1): KAGVTQTPRYLIKTRGQQVTLSCSPISGHRSVSWYQQTPGQGLQFLFEYFSETQRNKGNFPGRFSGRQFSNSRSEMNVSTLELGDSALYLCASSLSGGYNEQFFGPGTRLTVL.

The genes are TRBV11-2 and TRBJ2-2, with a weak D call TRBD1 (5 bases). The V end was cut by 4 bases, the J end by 3 bases, with 15 bases between. The V gene's germline CDR1 is SGHAT and CDR2 FQNNGV. The CDR3 spans 16 residues. Here the CDR3 reads CASSSSYRGYTGELFF. In DNA, the CDR3 is TGTGCCAGCAGCTCCTCCTATAGGGGTTACACCGGGGAGCTGTTTTTT.

The chain combines TRBV6-5 with TRBJ1-2; D is undetermined. The V gene's germline CDR1 is MNHEY and CDR2 SVGAGI. The V and J ends lost 6 bases and 1 base respectively, with 6 bases between them. This CDR3 comprises 12 residues. The DNA for the CDR3 is TGTGCCAGCAGCACCAGTAACTATGGCTACACCTTC. Its protein is CASSTSNYGYTF.

The chain recombines TRBV11-2 with TRBJ2-5; D remains unclear. Per germline, CDR1 SGHAT and CDR2 FQNNGV. The CDR3 spans 14 residues. V was pared by 5 bases and J by 1 base, with 11 bases between. This CDR3 is CASSPPTPQETQYF. The CDR3 region has the DNA TGTGCCAGCAGCCCCCCGACACCCCAAGAGACCCAGTACTTC.

The J gene is TRBJ1-2, the V gene TRBV6-5; TRBD1 aligns across 8 bases. With 6 bases clipped from V and 4 bases from J, the junction kept 7 bases outside the gene matches. The CDR3 has 14 residues. Germline CDR1 reads MNHEY; CDR2 reads SVGAGI. The CDR3: CASRQTGATYGYTF. CDR3 nucleotides: TGTGCCAGCAGACAGACAGGGGCGACCTATGGCTACACCTTC.